This paragraph reports one T cell receptor beta chain. This clonotype was observed a handful of times. No antigen is known for it. Base qualities are missing; no much larger clone stands one base away. The CDR3 numbers 14 residues from cysteine through phenylalanine. Only CDR3 DNA is held: 42 bases, read in frame from base 1. Based on the germline V gene, the CDR1 and CDR2 sequences are SQVTM and ANQGSEA. Trimming takes 5 bases from V and 0 bases from J, and the germline ends sit 10 bases apart. Systemically healthy Caucasian individuals from Russia, 35 to 50 in total and aged roughly 6 to 95 years, were included as donors. Each donor gave about 9.7 milliliters of peripheral blood, drawn into EDTA-treated Vacutainer tubes. PBMCs were isolated by Ficoll-Paque density-gradient centrifugation, with at least 6.5 million obtained per sample. Total RNA, at least 6 micrograms per sample, was extracted from PBMCs with Trizol reagent. The percentages of naive CD45RAhigh/CD27high T cells were determined by flow cytometry on a PBMC aliquot from every donor.

The data derive from a study of blood T cells in healthy people across ages (dated by TCRdb to the mid-2010s). A note on the overall study: In model experiments, template switching captured about one uniquely barcoded TCR beta cDNA molecule for every two T cells. The donors were divided into four age groups: young (average approximately 16 years), middle-aged (about 40), aged (under 70) and long-lived (approximately 74). Two additional independent replicas of 1 million unique cDNA reads from the same blood draw were analyzed for two donors (one aged 18 to 30 and one aged 80 or older). The study measured age-related changes in TCR beta repertoire diversity using deep sequencing normalized with unique cDNA molecular identifiers. The research as a whole found: Because donor CMV infection status was unknown, age-related changes in expanded clonotypes were potentially confounded. Since profiling was done on bulk unsorted PBMCs, naive and antigen-experienced compartments could not be conclusively compared. Compared with the aged group, the long-lived group had more naive CD4+ T cells, fewer expanded clones and increased TCR diversity, suggesting age selection. As age increased, observed TCR beta diversity per million T cells dropped in a roughly linear way, and a significant reduction was already evident by age 40. Estimates of total diversity based on one million sequenced T cells were considered lower bounds and underestimates. Observed TCR beta diversity correlated strongly with the percentage of naive T cells measured by flow cytometry.

Libraries were prepared through 5' RACE. TCRdb names Illumina HiSeq 2500 as the instrument used. A second roughly 6 to 12 cycle PCR used a sample-barcoded 5' primer and a J-beta primer mix. A template-switch 5' adaptor carrying 12 random nucleotides introduced a unique molecular identifier onto each TCR beta cDNA molecule. Each sample yielded at least 3 million CDR3-containing paired-end reads. First-strand cDNA synthesis was performed from all RNA using the Mint cDNA synthesis kit, with priming by a TRBC-specific oligonucleotide. After uracil-DNA glycosylase treatment, a first 18-cycle PCR used universal primers M1SS and BC2_uni_R on all cDNA. The authors' pipeline ran thus. For normalization, 1 million high-quality reads, each with a distinct molecular identifier, were randomly selected from each sample. Reads sharing molecular identifiers were discarded rather than binned into consensus sequences. MiTCR, set to a Q25 quality threshold and the strictest error-elimination algorithm, was used for CDR3 identification, clonotype clustering and error correction. A nonparametric unseen species model with Euler transformation was used to estimate lower-bound total TCR beta diversity. TCRdb trimmed the raw reads at Q25, called clones with MiXCR and kept productive beta chains. One record per CDR3 amino acid sequence lists the most common genes and DNA. The V and J calls were not made by the authors but by TCRdb's processing. The table for this sample lists roughly 1,100,000 distinct CDR3 sequences; almost 25% of them were counted only once. The top ten clones comprise about 0.69% of the sample.

These sequences were also reported in another study, on T cells of mothers and their children. That second report states: Nine systemically healthy Caucasian individuals, comprising three mothers and their six children, were included as donors. cDNA synthesis used all of the extracted RNA, with around 1.6 ug of RNA in each 15 ul reaction. In the second PCR, sample barcodes and 2-4 random nucleotides were introduced via the M1S primer. Over 8 million TCR beta CDR3 reads were obtained for each mother, and around 2.7 million reads were obtained for each child. Thymic selection shapes the output of TCR recombination in a similar way in related and unrelated pairs, and inherited differences have a minor effect. Normalized repertoire overlap was always slightly but never significantly higher in related than unrelated mother-child pairs. No persistent microchimeric T cell clones were detected, at a sensitivity of roughly 96 clones per million clonotypes. Deep NGS was used in the study to compare the TCR beta repertoires of mothers and children and to look for features that separate related mother-child pairs from unrelated individuals. The mean age was roughly 40 +/- 4 years for the mothers and approximately 11 +/- 4 years for the children. After adapter ligation with NEBNext reagents, the libraries were sequenced on Illumina HiSeq 2000 with 100+100 nt paired-end reads. To avoid cross-contamination, the mother libraries and the child libraries were prepared a month apart and sequenced in separate runs. For each donor, between about 450,000 and 2,300,000 distinct TCR beta clonotypes were identified. Naive TCR beta clonotypes were estimated from low-frequency clonotypes matched to each donor's FACS-determined naive share, without sorting.

The chain is encoded by TRBV29-1 joined to TRBJ2-2; the D segment may tentatively be TRBD1 or TRBD2, each giving 5 matched bases. The sample taken for sequencing was blood. This TCR came from a girl aged 2-10 years in good health. DNA sequence: TGCAGCGTTTCGGGGCGAGCGAACACCGGGGAGCTGTTTTTT. It translates to CSVSGRANTGELFF.